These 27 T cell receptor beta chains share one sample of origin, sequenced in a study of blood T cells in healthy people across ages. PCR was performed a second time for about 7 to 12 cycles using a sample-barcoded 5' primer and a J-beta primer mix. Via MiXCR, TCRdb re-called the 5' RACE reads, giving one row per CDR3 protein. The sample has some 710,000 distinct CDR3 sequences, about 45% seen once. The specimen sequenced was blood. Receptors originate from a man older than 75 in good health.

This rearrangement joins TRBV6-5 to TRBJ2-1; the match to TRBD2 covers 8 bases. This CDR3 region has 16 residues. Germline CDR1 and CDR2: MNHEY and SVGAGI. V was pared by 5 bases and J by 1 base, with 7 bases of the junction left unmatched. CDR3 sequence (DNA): TGTGCCAGCAGTCCAACTAGCGGCAAATCCTACAATGAGCAGTTCTTC. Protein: CASSPTSGKSYNEQFF.

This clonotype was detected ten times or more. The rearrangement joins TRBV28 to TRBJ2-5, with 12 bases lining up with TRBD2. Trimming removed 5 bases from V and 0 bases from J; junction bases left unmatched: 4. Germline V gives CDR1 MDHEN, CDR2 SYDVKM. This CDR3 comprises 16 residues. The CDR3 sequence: CASSPLAGGNQETQYF. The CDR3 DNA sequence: TGTGCCAGCAGTCCACTAGCGGGAGGAAACCAAGAGACCCAGTACTTC.

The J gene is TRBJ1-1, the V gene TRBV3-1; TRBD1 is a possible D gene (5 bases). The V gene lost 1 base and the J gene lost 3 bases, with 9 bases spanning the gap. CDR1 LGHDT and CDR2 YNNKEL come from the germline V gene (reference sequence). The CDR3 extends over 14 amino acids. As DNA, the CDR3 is TGTGCCAGCAGCCAAGTTGAAGGGGACACTGAAGCTTTCTTT. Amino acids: CASSQVEGDTEAFF. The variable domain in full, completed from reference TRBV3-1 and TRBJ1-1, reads DTAVSQTPKYLVTQMGNDKSIKCEQNLGHDTMYWYKQDSKKFLKIMFSYNNKELIINETVPNRFSPKSPDKAHLNLHINSLELGDSAVYFCASSQVEGDTEAFFGQGTRLTVV.

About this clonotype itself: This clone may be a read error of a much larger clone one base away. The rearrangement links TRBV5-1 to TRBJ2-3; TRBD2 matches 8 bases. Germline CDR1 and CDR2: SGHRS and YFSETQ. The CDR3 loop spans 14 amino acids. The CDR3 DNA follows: TGCACCAGCAGTAGGGAGCGGGAGACAGATACGCAGTATTTT. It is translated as CTSSRERETDTQYF.

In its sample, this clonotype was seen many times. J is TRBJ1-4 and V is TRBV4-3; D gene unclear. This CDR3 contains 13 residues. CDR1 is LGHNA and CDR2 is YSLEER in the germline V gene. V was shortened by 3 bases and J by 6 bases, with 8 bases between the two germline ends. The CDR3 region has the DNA TGCGCCAGCAGCCAGGTCAATGATGAAAAACTGTTTTTT. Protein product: CASSQVNDEKLFF.

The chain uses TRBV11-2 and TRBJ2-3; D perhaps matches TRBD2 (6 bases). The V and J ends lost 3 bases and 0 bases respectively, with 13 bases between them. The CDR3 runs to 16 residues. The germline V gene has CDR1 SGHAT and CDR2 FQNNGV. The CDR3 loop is CASSFLASESTDTQYF. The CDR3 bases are TGTGCCAGCAGCTTTTTGGCTAGCGAAAGCACAGATACGCAGTATTTT.

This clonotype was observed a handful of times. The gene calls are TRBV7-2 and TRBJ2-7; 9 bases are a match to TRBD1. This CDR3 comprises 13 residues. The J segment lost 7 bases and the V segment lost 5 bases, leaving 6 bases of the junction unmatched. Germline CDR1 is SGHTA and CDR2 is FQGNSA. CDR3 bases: TGTGCCAGCAGCGCAACAGGGGGCGCTGAGCAGTACTTC. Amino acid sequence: CASSATGGAEQYF.

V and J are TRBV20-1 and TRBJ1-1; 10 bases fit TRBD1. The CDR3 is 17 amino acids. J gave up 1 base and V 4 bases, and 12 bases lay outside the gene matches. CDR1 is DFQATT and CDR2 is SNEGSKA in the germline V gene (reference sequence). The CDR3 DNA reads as TGCAGTGCTAAAGCGACAGGGGGCTATTGGGGGAACACTGAAGCTTTCTTT. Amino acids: CSAKATGGYWGNTEAFF.

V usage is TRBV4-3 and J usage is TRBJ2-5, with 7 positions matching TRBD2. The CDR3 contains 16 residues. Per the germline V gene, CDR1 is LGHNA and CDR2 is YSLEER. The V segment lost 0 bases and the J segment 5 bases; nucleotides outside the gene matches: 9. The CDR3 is CASSQDWEGRGETQYF. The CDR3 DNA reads TGCGCCAGCAGCCAAGATTGGGAGGGGCGCGGGGAGACCCAGTACTTC.

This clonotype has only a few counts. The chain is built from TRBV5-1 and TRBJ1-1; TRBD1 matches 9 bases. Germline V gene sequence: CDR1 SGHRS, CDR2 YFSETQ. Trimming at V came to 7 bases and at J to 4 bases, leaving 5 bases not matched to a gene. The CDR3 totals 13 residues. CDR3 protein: CASFGQGSTEAFF. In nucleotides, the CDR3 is TGCGCCAGCTTCGGACAGGGGAGCACTGAAGCTTTCTTT.

CDR3 region: CAWSSGTGSYEQYF. CDR3 sequence (DNA): TGTGCCTGGAGTTCGGGGACAGGGAGCTACGAGCAGTACTTC. The chain combines TRBV30 with TRBJ2-7, with 9 bases lining up with TRBD1. CDR1 and CDR2 (germline): GTSNPN, SVGIG (reference sequence). V lost 2 bases to trimming and J lost 3 bases; unmatched junction nucleotides: 5. CDR3 length: 14 amino acids.

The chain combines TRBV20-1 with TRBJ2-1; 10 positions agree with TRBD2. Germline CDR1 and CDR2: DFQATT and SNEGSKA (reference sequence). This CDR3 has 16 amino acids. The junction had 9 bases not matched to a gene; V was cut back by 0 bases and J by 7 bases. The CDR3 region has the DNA TGCAGTGCTAGAGATCCCCTAGCGGGAGTGGGGAATGAGCAGTTCTTC. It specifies CSARDPLAGVGNEQFF.

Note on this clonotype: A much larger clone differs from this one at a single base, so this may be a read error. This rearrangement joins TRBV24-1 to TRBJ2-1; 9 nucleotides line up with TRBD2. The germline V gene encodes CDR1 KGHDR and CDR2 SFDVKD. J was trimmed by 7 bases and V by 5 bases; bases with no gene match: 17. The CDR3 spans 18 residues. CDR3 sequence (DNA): TGTGCCACCAGTGTCCGCCCGGGAGGACTAGCGAGTCCAAATGAGCAGTTCTTC. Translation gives CATSVRPGGLASPNEQFF.

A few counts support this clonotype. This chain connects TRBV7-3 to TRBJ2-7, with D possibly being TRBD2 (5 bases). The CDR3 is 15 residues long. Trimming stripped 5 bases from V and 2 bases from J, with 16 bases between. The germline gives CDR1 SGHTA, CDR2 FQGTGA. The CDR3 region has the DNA TGTGCCAGCAGCCTACACCACGGGGAAACCTACGAGCAGTACTTC. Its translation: CASSLHHGETYEQYF.

The CDR3 sequence: CSARDQGHGNQPQHF. The CDR3 nucleotides are TGCAGTGCTAGAGACCAGGGTCATGGCAATCAGCCCCAGCATTTT. The V gene is TRBV20-1, the J gene TRBJ1-5, with D possibly TRBD1 on 5 matching bases. Per the germline V gene, CDR1 is DFQATT and CDR2 is SNEGSKA (reference sequence). The CDR3 runs 15 residues. V shed 0 bases and J shed 2 bases, with 11 bases lying between them.

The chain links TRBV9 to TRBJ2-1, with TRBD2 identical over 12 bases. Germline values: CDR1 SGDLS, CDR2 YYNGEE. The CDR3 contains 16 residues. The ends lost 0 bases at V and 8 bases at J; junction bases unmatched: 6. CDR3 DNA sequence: TGTGCCAGCAGCGTAGCCTTCCTAGCGGGAGGGCATGAGCAGTTCTTC. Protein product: CASSVAFLAGGHEQFF.

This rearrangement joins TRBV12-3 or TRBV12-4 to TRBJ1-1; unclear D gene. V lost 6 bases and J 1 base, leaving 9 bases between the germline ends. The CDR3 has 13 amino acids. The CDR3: CASRKAQNTEAFF. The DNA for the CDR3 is TGTGCCAGCAGGAAGGCCCAGAACACTGAAGCTTTCTTT.

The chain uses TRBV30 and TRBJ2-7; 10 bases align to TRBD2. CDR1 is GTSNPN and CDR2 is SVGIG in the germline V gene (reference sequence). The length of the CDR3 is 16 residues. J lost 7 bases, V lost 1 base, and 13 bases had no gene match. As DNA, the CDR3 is TGTGCCTGGAGTGGGGGACCTAGCGGGAGCAACAATGAGCAGTACTTC. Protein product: CAWSGGPSGSNNEQYF.

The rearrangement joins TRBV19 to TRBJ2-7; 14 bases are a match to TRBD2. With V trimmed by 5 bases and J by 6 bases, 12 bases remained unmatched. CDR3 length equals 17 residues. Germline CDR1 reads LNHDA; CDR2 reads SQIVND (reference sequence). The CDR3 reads CASSPRPGLAGVSEQYF. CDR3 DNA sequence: TGTGCCAGTAGTCCGCGCCCGGGACTAGCGGGAGTTTCCGAGCAGTACTTC.

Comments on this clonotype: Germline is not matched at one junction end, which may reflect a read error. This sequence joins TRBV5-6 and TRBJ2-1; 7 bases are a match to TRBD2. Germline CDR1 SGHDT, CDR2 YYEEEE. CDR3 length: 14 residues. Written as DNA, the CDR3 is TGTGCCAGCGGGGTACTAGCGTCCTCCAATGAGCAGTTCTTC. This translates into CASGVLASSNEQFF.

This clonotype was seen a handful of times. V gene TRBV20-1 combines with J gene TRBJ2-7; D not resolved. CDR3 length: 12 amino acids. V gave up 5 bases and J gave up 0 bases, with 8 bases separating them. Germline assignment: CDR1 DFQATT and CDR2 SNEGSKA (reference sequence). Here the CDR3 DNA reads TGCAGTGCTCTCGAGAGCTCCTACGAGCAGTACTTC. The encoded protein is CSALESSYEQYF.

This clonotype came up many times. DNA of the CDR3: TGCGCCAGCAGCTTGTTGGCGGGAGTCGGCGAGCAGTACTTC. This sequence encodes CASSLLAGVGEQYF. This sequence joins TRBV5-1 and TRBJ2-7, with 7 bases identical to TRBD2. The CDR3 length is 14 residues. In germline, CDR1 is SGHRS, CDR2 YFSETQ. Trimming took 1 base from V and 6 from J; bases not matched to a gene: 7.

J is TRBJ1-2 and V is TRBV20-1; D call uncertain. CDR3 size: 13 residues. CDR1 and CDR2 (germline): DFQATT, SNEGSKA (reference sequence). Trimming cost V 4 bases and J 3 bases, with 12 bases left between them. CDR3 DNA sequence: TGCAGTGCTACTTTGGGATTGGACTATGGCTACACCTTC. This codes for CSATLGLDYGYTF.

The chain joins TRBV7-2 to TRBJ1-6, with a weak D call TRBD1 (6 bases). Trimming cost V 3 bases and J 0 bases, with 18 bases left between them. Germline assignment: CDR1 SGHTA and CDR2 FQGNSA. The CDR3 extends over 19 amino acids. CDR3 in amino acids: CASSFTYRARSSYNSPLHF. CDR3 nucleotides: TGTGCCAGCAGCTTCACCTACAGGGCCCGGAGCTCCTATAATTCACCCCTCCACTTT.

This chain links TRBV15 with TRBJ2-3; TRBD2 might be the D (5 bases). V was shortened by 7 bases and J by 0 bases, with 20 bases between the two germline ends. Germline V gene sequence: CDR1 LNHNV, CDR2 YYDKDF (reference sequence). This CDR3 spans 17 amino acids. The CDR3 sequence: CATNKAPLASSTDTQYF. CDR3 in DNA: TGTGCCACCAACAAGGCCCCCCTAGCTTCTAGCACAGATACGCAGTATTTT.

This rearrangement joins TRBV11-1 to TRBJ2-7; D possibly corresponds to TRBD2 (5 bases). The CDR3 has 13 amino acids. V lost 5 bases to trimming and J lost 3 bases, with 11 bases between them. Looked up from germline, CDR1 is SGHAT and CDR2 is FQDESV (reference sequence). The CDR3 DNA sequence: TGTGCCAGCAGCCCTAACCGGGACTACGAGCAGTACTTC. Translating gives CASSPNRDYEQYF.

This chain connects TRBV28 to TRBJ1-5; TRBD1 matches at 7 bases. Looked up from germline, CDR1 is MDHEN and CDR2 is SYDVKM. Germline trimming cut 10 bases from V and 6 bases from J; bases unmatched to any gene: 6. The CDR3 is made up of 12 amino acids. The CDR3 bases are TGTGCCATACAGGGGATGGGTCAGCCCCAGCATTTT. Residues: CAIQGMGQPQHF.